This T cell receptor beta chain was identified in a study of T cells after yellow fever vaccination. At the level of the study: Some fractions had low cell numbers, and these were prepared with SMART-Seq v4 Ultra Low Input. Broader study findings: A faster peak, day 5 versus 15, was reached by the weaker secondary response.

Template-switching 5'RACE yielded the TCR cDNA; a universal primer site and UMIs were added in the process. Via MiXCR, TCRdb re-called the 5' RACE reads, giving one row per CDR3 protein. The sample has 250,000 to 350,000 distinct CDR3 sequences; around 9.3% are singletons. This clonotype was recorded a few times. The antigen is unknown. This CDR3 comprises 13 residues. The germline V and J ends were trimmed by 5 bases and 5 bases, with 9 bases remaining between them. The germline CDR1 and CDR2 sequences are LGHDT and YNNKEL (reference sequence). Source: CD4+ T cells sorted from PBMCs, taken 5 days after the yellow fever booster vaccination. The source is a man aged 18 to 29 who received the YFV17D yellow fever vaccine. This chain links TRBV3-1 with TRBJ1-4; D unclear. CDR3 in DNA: TGTGCCAGCAGCAGTACACGGAATGAAAAACTGTTTTTT. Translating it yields CASSSTRNEKLFF. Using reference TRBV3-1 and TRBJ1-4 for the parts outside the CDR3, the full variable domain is DTAVSQTPKYLVTQMGNDKSIKCEQNLGHDTMYWYKQDSKKFLKIMFSYNNKELIINETVPNRFSPKSPDKAHLNLHINSLELGDSAVYFCASSSTRNEKLFFGSGTQLSVL.